Sequencing of this T cell receptor beta chain was carried out in a study of CD8+ T cells in alopecia areata. About the study: It was oral tofacitinib, at 5 to 10 mg twice daily, that treated patients received.

Obtained from alopecia areata patients were lesional scalp punch biopsies along with peripheral blood. A FACSAria was used to sort CD4+ and CD8+ T cells. These cells came from PBMCs. RNA, once extracted, was reverse transcribed into cDNA for use as the sequencing template. This table comes from immunoSEQ multiplex PCR, and its TCRdb copy is limited to in-frame clones, with some not included. The data contain over 95,000 clones, roughly two fifths of them singletons. This CDR3 region has 14 residues. Trimming shortened V by 4 bases and J by 2 bases, and 9 bases separated the two germline ends. The germline V gene has CDR1 SGHTA and CDR2 FQGNSA.

This TCR was sampled from a human donor with alopecia areata. The chain couples TRBV7-2 to TRBJ1-5; D gene uncertain. What was sequenced was CD4+ T cells sorted from blood. The CDR3 DNA sequence: TGTGCCAGCAGCTCCCAGTTTCGCAATCAGCCCCAGCATTTT. Amino acids: CASSSQFRNQPQHF.